This TCR beta chain was sequenced in a study of T cells in Graves' hyperthyroidism and ophthalmopathy. Notes on the study in general: Blood held most thyroid clonotypes expanded above 0.001 frequency.

When ophthalmopathy did not progress within 18 months, Graves' hyperthyroidism was considered stable. Thyroid ultrasound, orbital computed tomography, clinical symptoms, and serum thyroxine and TRAb underpinned diagnoses. For this clonotype: Its matching antigen is unknown.

TCR beta CDR3 regions were amplified from RNA transcripts. TCR CDR3 regions were first amplified by RT-PCR with HTBI primers. One entry per CDR3 protein, called by TCRdb with MiXCR from the multiplex PCR reads. This sample has approximately 430,000 distinct CDR3 sequences, with approximately 14% found just once. Input material: blood. The clonotype was recovered from a woman aged 18-29 years with Graves' hyperthyroidism.

CDR3 sequence: CAISPGLAGRGELFF. Here the CDR3 DNA reads TGTGCCATCAGCCCCGGTCTAGCGGGTCGCGGGGAGCTGTTTTTT. The chain carries TRBV10-3 and TRBJ2-2; 8 nucleotides align to TRBD2. CDR3 length: 15 amino acids. Germline lookup yields CDR1 ENHRY and CDR2 SYGVKD. J gave up 7 bases and V 6 bases, and 10 bases lay outside the gene matches.